This TCR beta chain was captured by sequencing in a study of radiotherapy plus CTLA-4 blockade in lung cancer. Points from the study as a whole: Clones derived from tumor TCRs expanded in blood after radiotherapy plus ipilimumab.

TCRdb keeps only in-frame clones here, not all; method: immunoSEQ multiplex PCR. The sample contains about 97,000 clones, under 85% of which appear only once. This clone has only one observation. Its antigen is not known. Focal radiation plus CTLA-4 blockade with ipilimumab was administered to patients who had chemo-refractory metastatic non-small-cell lung cancer. J lost 5 bases, V lost 2 bases, and 4 bases had no gene match. This CDR3 contains 14 residues. Germline V gives CDR1 MNHEY, CDR2 SMNVEV (reference sequence). The chain carries TRBV27 and TRBJ1-1; 8 nucleotides line up with TRBD1. The specimen was peripheral blood, collected from a patient treated with radiotherapy plus ipilimumab. The receptor was derived from a human donor with non-small cell lung cancer who had a partial response to radiotherapy plus ipilimumab. Some clones in this sample may be carry-over from other donors' samples. CDR3 amino acids: CASSLATGGTEAFF. The DNA for the CDR3 is TGTGCCAGCAGTTTAGCAACAGGGGGGACTGAAGCTTTCTTT.